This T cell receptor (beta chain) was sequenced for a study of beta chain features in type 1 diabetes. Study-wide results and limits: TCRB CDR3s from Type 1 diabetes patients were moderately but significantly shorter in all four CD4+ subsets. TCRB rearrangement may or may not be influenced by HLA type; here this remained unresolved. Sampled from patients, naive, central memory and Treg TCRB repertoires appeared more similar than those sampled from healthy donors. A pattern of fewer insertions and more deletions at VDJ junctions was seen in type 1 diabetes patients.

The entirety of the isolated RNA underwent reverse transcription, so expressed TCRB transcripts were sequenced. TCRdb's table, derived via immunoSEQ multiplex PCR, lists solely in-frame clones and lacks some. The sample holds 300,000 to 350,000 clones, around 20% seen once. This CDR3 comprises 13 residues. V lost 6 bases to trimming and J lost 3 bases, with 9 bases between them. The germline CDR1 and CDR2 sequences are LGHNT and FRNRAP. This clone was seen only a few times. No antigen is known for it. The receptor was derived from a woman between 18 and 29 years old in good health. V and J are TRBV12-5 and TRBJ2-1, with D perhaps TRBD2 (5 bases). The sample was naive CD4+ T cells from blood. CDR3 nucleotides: TGTGCTAGTGGGAAACTAGACTACAATGAGCAGTTCTTC. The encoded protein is CASGKLDYNEQFF.